This T cell receptor beta chain was sequenced during a study of blood T cell repertoires in COVID-19. Study background: Specimens from acute and convalescent COVID-19 originated in the United States, Italy and Spain.

As handled by the study authors: Counts of nucleated cells, estimated from reference gene primer amplification, were obtained. TCRdb keeps only in-frame clones here, not all; method: immunoSEQ multiplex PCR. That table gives V, J and clone size, and the DNA gave D and trimming. The table records roughly 200,000 clones, 82% of them present only once. CDR3 length equals 16 residues. Unmatched junction bases numbered 12, after V lost 5 bases and J lost 5 bases. Germline V CDR1 and CDR2: MDHEN, SYDVKM. The sample comprised peripheral blood. The chain has TRBV28 and TRBJ1-5; 7 bases are a match to TRBD1. This TCR derives from an older woman with COVID-19, enrolled during active disease. The CDR3 DNA reads TGTGCCAGCAGTCCATCCTCTACAGGGGTGGATCAGCCCCAGCATTTT. Translating it yields CASSPSSTGVDQPQHF. The entire variable domain, with the rest obtained from reference TRBV28 and TRBJ1-5, is as follows: DVKVTQSSRYLVKRTGEKVFLECVQDMDHENMFWYRQDPGLGLRLIYFSYDVKMKEKGDIPEGYSVSREKKERFSLILESASTNQTSMYLCASSPSSTGVDQPQHFGDGTRLSIL.